One sample yielded the 8 T cell receptor beta chains listed below, sequenced in a study of blood T cell repertoires in COVID-19. Sequenced by immunoSEQ multiplex PCR; TCRdb stores in-frame clones only, minus some. The sample lists some 150,000 clones, around 83% seen once, with about 12% in the top ten. The sample was peripheral blood. All receptors derive from a woman in her sixties or seventies with COVID-19, enrolled during active disease.

The chain uses TRBV19 and TRBJ1-2; 10 bases match TRBD1. The length of the CDR3 is 14 residues. V was clipped by 7 bases and J by 6 bases; unmatched bases: 8. Germline assignment: CDR1 LNHDA and CDR2 SQIVND (reference sequence). CDR3 sequence: CASTLGQGKDGYTF. The CDR3 region has the DNA TGTGCCAGTACCTTGGGACAGGGGAAGGATGGCTACACCTTC.

V gene TRBV4-1 combines with J gene TRBJ2-7; TRBD1 matches 7 bases. Germline CDR1 reads MGHRA; CDR2 reads YSYEKL. V gave up 2 bases and J gave up 0 bases; unmatched junction bases: 7. The CDR3 totals 16 residues. The CDR3 nucleotides read TGCGCCAGCAGCCAACGGATACAGGGGATCTCCTACGAGCAGTACTTC. As protein: CASSQRIQGISYEQYF.

The chain combines TRBV29-1 with TRBJ2-2; 8 bases are shared with TRBD1. V lost 7 bases to trimming and J lost 0 bases; unmatched junction nucleotides: 10. Per germline, CDR1 SQVTM and CDR2 ANQGSEA. The CDR3 totals 16 residues. DNA for the CDR3: TGCAGCGCTCGGGACAGGAGCCTAACGAACACCGGGGAGCTGTTTTTT. This translates into CSARDRSLTNTGELFF.

As regards this clone: The same CDR3 arises from other DNA sequences in this sample as well. The rearrangement joins TRBV12-3 or TRBV12-4 to TRBJ2-2; D is unclear. CDR3 length: 13 amino acids. V was trimmed by 6 bases and J by 5 bases, leaving 10 bases between them. The CDR3 spells CASSLRNTGELFF. CDR3 in DNA: TGTGCCAGCAGCCTCAGGAATACCGGGGAGCTGTTTTTT.

The chain carries TRBV20-1 and TRBJ1-5, with a weak D call TRBD1 (5 bases). The CDR3 is 9 residues long. The V gene lost 6 bases and the J gene lost 10 bases, with 7 bases spanning the gap. The germline CDR1 and CDR2 sequences are DFQATT and SNEGSKA (reference sequence). The CDR3 DNA reads TGCAGTGCGGGGGGTCCCCAGCATTTT. Translating gives CSAGGPQHF.

The chain has TRBV3-1 (or the pseudogene TRBV3-2) and TRBJ1-5; D uncertain. The CDR3 runs to 13 residues. Trimming shortened V by 2 bases and J by 2 bases, and 4 bases separated the two germline ends. Looked up from germline, CDR1 is LGHDT and CDR2 is YNNKEL (reference sequence). The CDR3 reads CASSQSGNQPQHF. The CDR3 region has the DNA TGTGCCAGCAGCCAATCAGGCAATCAGCCCCAGCATTTT.

The chain has TRBV5-1 and TRBJ1-1; tentatively, D is TRBD1 (5 bases). Germline V gene data show CDR1 as SGHRS and CDR2 as YFSETQ. Trimming stripped 4 bases from V and 0 bases from J, with 16 bases between. The CDR3 spans 16 residues. The CDR3: CASSDPIGVMNTEAFF. CDR3 bases: TGCGCCAGCAGCGATCCAATAGGGGTCATGAACACTGAAGCTTTCTTT.

Here the CDR3 DNA reads TGTGCCAGCACTTTTAGGGGGGGATCTGGAAACACCATATATTTT. Protein sequence: CASTFRGGSGNTIYF. This rearrangement joins TRBV7-8 to TRBJ1-3, with D tentatively TRBD1 (6 bases). The CDR3 runs to 15 residues. Per germline, CDR1 SGHVS and CDR2 FQNEAQ. V was pared by 7 bases and J by 1 base, with 14 bases between.